These 17 T cell receptor beta chains originate from one sample sequenced in a study of blood T cell repertoires in COVID-19 (TCRdb year 2020). The library relied on the immunoSEQ multiplex PCR assay. The table was pulled from immuneACCESS by TCRdb, which kept in-frame rearrangements only. Such tables lose some clones; where checked, under half of the loss comes from unresolved V genes, and the rest has no known cause. The sample table shows 200,000 or so clones, and just under 90% are seen once. The top ten hold 2.7% of the sample. The sequencing input was peripheral blood. Receptor source: a man aged 25-45 years with COVID-19, enrolled during active disease.

The rearrangement links TRBV6-2 or TRBV6-3 to TRBJ2-1; 8 nucleotides line up with TRBD2. The CDR3 has 15 residues. The germline gives CDR1 MNHEY, CDR2 SVGEGT. Germline trimming cut 8 bases from V and 2 bases from J; bases unmatched to any gene: 8. The CDR3 sequence: CASRPPLAAYNEQFF. DNA for the CDR3: TGTGCCAGCCGCCCACCACTAGCGGCCTACAATGAGCAGTTCTTC.

The chain carries TRBV19 and TRBJ1-5; maybe TRBD1 (6 bases). The germline gives CDR1 LNHDA, CDR2 SQIVND (reference sequence). V lost 1 base, J lost 3 bases, and 10 bases lay in between. The CDR3 runs to 15 residues. For the CDR3, the DNA is TGTGCCAGTAGTATAGGAACAGGGCTCAATCAGCCCCAGCATTTT. Translation gives CASSIGTGLNQPQHF. Full variable domain (rest looked up from reference TRBV19 and TRBJ1-5): DGGITQSPKYLFRKEGQNVTLSCEQNLNHDAMYWYRQDPGQGLRLIYYSQIVNDFQKGDIAEGYSVSREKKESFPLTVTSAQKNPTAFYLCASSIGTGLNQPQHFGDGTRLSIL.

In this sample, this clone turned up once. The V call is TRBV19, the J call TRBJ2-1, with D unclear. Germline CDR1 and CDR2: LNHDA and SQIVND (reference sequence). V was shortened by 10 bases and J by 8 bases, with 12 bases between the two germline ends. The CDR3 has 11 amino acids. CDR3 amino acids: CATSVLDEQFF. For the CDR3, the DNA is TGTGCCACCTCCGTACTCGATGAGCAGTTCTTC.

V gene TRBV5-4 combines with J gene TRBJ2-7; TRBD2 matches at 12 bases. This CDR3 contains 20 residues. Germline lookup yields CDR1 SGHNT and CDR2 YYREEE (reference sequence). J was trimmed by 1 base and V by 4 bases; bases with no gene match: 18. CDR3 region: CASSPRPRPTSGGSSYEQYF. The CDR3 region has the DNA TGTGCCAGCAGCCCCCGACCCCGCCCGACTAGCGGGGGATCTTCCTACGAGCAGTACTTC.

The V and J genes are TRBV7-2 and TRBJ1-4, with 8 bases that match TRBD1. The CDR3 length is 15 residues. V shed 5 bases and J 8 bases; nucleotides not matched to a gene: 10. CDR1 and CDR2 from the germline V gene are SGHTA and FQGNSA. DNA for the CDR3: TGTGCCAGCAGCCTGCAGGGGGCGAGGGGCGAAAAACTGTTTTTT. Amino acids: CASSLQGARGEKLFF.

The chain is built from TRBV9 and TRBJ1-1, with a tentative D call TRBD1 (5 bases). Between the trimmed V and J ends, which lost 2 bases and 11 bases, there was a span of 10 bases. Germline CDR1 SGDLS, CDR2 YYNGEE. The CDR3 extends over 11 amino acids. CDR3 nucleotide sequence: TGTGCCAGCAGCGTTAACCGGGGGGCTTTCTTT. This sequence encodes CASSVNRGAFF. Supplemented by reference TRBV9 and TRBJ1-1, the full variable domain reads DSGVTQTPKHLITATGQRVTLRCSPRSGDLSVYWYQQSLDQGLQFLIQYYNGEERAKGNILERFSAQQFPDLHSELNLSSLELGDSALYFCASSVNRGAFFGQGTRLTVV.

The chain has TRBV6-5 and TRBJ2-7, with TRBD1 matching over 8 bases. This CDR3 spans 13 amino acids. After removal of 7 bases from V and 7 bases from J, the junction contained 9 bases not matched to a gene. CDR1 is MNHEY, CDR2 SVGAGI, per germline. The CDR3 nucleotides read TGTGCCAGCACAAGGCAGGGGGCCCAAGAGCAGTACTTC. As protein: CASTRQGAQEQYF.

J is TRBJ1-4 and V is TRBV7-2; D not resolved. The CDR3 totals 15 residues. V lost 6 bases and J 3 bases, leaving 14 bases between the germline ends. Germline-derived CDR1 and CDR2 are SGHTA and FQGNSA. CDR3 residues: CASRVRAGSNEKLFF. The CDR3 region has the DNA TGTGCCAGCAGAGTTAGGGCGGGGTCTAATGAAAAACTGTTTTTT.

This clone was counted a few times. This sequence joins TRBV27 and TRBJ1-1, with 7 bases that match TRBD1. The CDR3 runs 14 residues. The V gene end was trimmed by 5 bases and the J gene end by 2 bases; junction bases not matched to a gene: 5. Germline V gene lookup returns CDR1 MNHEY and CDR2 SMNVEV (reference sequence). The CDR3 loop is CASSIDRANTEAFF. The CDR3 DNA reads TGTGCCAGCAGTATCGACAGGGCAAACACTGAAGCTTTCTTT.

V and J are TRBV19 and TRBJ1-2; possible D gene TRBD1, 5 bases. Germline CDR1 LNHDA, CDR2 SQIVND (reference sequence). The CDR3 is 14 amino acids. Trimming stripped 1 base from V and 6 bases from J, with 12 bases between. CDR3 protein: CASSIGRARHGYTF. CDR3 coding DNA: TGTGCCAGTAGTATAGGCAGGGCGAGGCATGGCTACACCTTC. Drawing the rest from reference TRBV19 and TRBJ1-2, the complete variable domain is DGGITQSPKYLFRKEGQNVTLSCEQNLNHDAMYWYRQDPGQGLRLIYYSQIVNDFQKGDIAEGYSVSREKKESFPLTVTSAQKNPTAFYLCASSIGRARHGYTFGSGTRLTVV.

The chain employs TRBV5-1 and TRBJ1-1, with D perhaps TRBD1 (5 bases). In germline, CDR1 is SGHRS, CDR2 YFSETQ. This CDR3 region has 13 residues. V dropped 3 bases and J dropped 4 bases, with 10 bases sitting between them. Here the CDR3 DNA reads TGCGCCAGCAGCTCCAGGGTTAGCACTGAAGCTTTCTTT. The encoded protein is CASSSRVSTEAFF.

This rearrangement joins TRBV29-1 to TRBJ1-5; D might be TRBD1 (6 bases). V lost 4 bases and J 3 bases, leaving 13 bases between the germline ends. The CDR3 sequence is 14 residues long. CDR1 SQVTM and CDR2 ANQGSEA come from the germline V gene. The CDR3 loop is CSVALGQINQPQHF. CDR3 coding DNA: TGCAGCGTTGCTTTAGGACAGATCAATCAGCCCCAGCATTTT.

The V gene is TRBV6-5, the J gene TRBJ1-2, with D maybe TRBD1 (5 bases). The germline V gene has CDR1 MNHEY and CDR2 SVGAGI. Trimming removed 0 bases from V and 2 bases from J, with 10 bases in between. The CDR3 extends over 15 amino acids. CDR3 coding DNA: TGTGCCAGCAGTTACTCGGGGCAGAGAAACTATGGCTACACCTTC. This gives the protein CASSYSGQRNYGYTF.

The chain links TRBV19 to TRBJ1-1; 7 bases fit TRBD1. Trimming took 0 bases from V and 0 from J; bases not matched to a gene: 22. The CDR3 is 22 residues long. Germline CDR1 and CDR2: LNHDA and SQIVND (reference sequence). In nucleotides, the CDR3 is TGTGCCAGTAGTATAGACCTAGCTAGGGGTTTACGGGACAGTGTGTTGAACACTGAAGCTTTCTTT. Translated: CASSIDLARGLRDSVLNTEAFF.

V and J are TRBV15 and TRBJ1-1, with a possible D match to TRBD1 (5 bases). Germline CDR1 reads LNHNV; CDR2 reads YYDKDF (reference sequence). The CDR3 runs to 14 residues. Trimming removed 5 bases at V and 3 bases at J, with 13 bases between. The CDR3 DNA reads TGTGCCACCAGCGACTTGACAGACTACACTGAAGCTTTCTTT. It encodes CATSDLTDYTEAFF.

The chain couples TRBV18 to TRBJ1-1, with D possibly TRBD1 on 6 matching bases. The germline V gene encodes CDR1 KGHSH and CDR2 LQKENI. There are 13 residues in the CDR3. The DNA of the CDR3 is TGTGGAGGAAGGGGGGGTTTGGACACTGAAGCTTTCTTT. The encoded protein is CGGRGGLDTEAFF.

The CDR3: CASSLLAGTNSEQYF. CDR3 nucleotides: TGTGCCAGCAGCTTATTAGCGGGAACGAATTCGGAGCAGTACTTC. The chain combines TRBV7-7 with TRBJ2-7; TRBD2 matches at 8 bases. The trim removed 2 bases at V and 7 bases at J, leaving 10 bases unmatched. The CDR3 length is 15 residues. Germline loops: CDR1 SSHAT, CDR2 FNYEAQ (reference sequence). Combining the CDR3 with reference TRBV7-7 and TRBJ2-7 gives the whole variable domain GAGVSQSPRYKVTKRGQDVTLRCDPISSHATLYWYQQALGQGPEFLTYFNYEAQPDKSGLPSDRFSAERPEGSISTLTIQRTEQRDSAMYRCASSLLAGTNSEQYFGPGTRLTVT.